This is a list of T cell receptor beta chains from one sample in a study of shared clonotypes between healthy human individuals. Assay used: immunoSEQ multiplex PCR; TCRdb lists only in-frame clones, some missing. The sample shows 600,000 to 750,000 clones, roughly 78% of them seen only once. Material for sequencing was memory CD4+ T cells sorted from blood. All receptors derive from a woman aged 25 to 39 in good health. Each CDR3 is given with its conserved first and last residue. The order of the fields is D gene, J gene, V gene, clone size, CDR3 protein, CDR3 DNA. D genes are given only for firm matches. The size entry is marked missing in some rows and otherwise reads once, few, many or a size class.

>TRBD2|TRBJ2-1|TRBV6-5|.
CASRRLAISYNEQFF
TGTGCCAGCAGACGACTAGCGATAAGCTACAATGAGCAGTTCTTC
>TRBD1|TRBJ2-7|TRBV30|.
CAWGGQFYEQYF
TGTGCCTGGGGGGGACAGTTCTACGAGCAGTACTTC
>.|TRBJ2-5|TRBV2|.
CAVSAEFQETQYF
TGTGCCGTCTCAGCGGAATTCCAAGAGACCCAGTACTTC
>.|TRBJ1-1|TRBV2|.
CASSGRRLNTEAFF
TGTGCCAGCAGTGGAAGACGGCTGAACACTGAAGCTTTCTTT
>TRBD2|TRBJ2-1|TRBV4-2|few
CASTVIAGGYNEQFF
TGTGCCAGCACCGTCATAGCGGGAGGCTACAATGAGCAGTTCTTC
>TRBD2|TRBJ2-7|TRBV5-6|.
CASSLVVGKTSGGSYEQYF
TGTGCCAGCAGCTTGGTTGTGGGGAAGACTAGCGGGGGATCCTACGAGCAGTACTTC
>TRBD1|TRBJ2-1|TRBV7-2|.
CASRQTGVRNEQFF
TGTGCCAGCAGACAGACAGGGGTCCGCAATGAGCAGTTCTTC
>TRBD2|TRBJ2-1|TRBV5-1|.
CASSSGLAGGPYNEQFF
TGCGCCAGCAGCTCGGGACTAGCGGGAGGCCCCTACAATGAGCAGTTCTTC
>.|TRBJ2-5|TRBV7-7|few
CASSHSGNSETQYF
TGTGCCAGCAGCCATTCAGGGAATTCGGAGACCCAGTACTTC
>.|TRBJ2-2|TRBV5-1|.
CASSRTPPNTGELFF
TGCGCCAGCAGCCGGACACCTCCGAACACCGGGGAGCTGTTTTTT
>TRBD1|TRBJ1-5|TRBV7-9|.
CASSRGQGPKQPQHF
TGTGCCAGCAGCCGCGGACAGGGCCCGAAGCAGCCCCAGCATTTT
>.|TRBJ1-5|TRBV2|once
CASIEGSNQPQHF
TGTGCCAGCATTGAGGGCAGCAATCAGCCCCAGCATTTT
>.|TRBJ1-5|TRBV11-2|.
CASSPSRERNQPQHF
TGTGCCAGCAGCCCCTCTCGGGAGCGCAATCAGCCCCAGCATTTT
>.|TRBJ2-5|TRBV18|.
CASSPQGLQETQYF
TGTGCCAGCTCACCTCAGGGACTGCAAGAGACCCAGTACTTC
>.|TRBJ2-3|TRBV5-1|.
CASSDSGASTDTQYF
TGCGCCAGCAGCGATAGCGGCGCTAGCACAGATACGCAGTATTTT
>.|TRBJ1-1|TRBV10-1|.
CASRRGVNTEAFF
TGCGCCAGCCGCAGGGGAGTGAACACTGAAGCTTTCTTT
>.|TRBJ1-5|TRBV10-3|.
CAINTGGANQPQHF
TGTGCCATCAACACGGGGGGGGCGAATCAGCCCCAGCATTTT
>.|TRBJ1-2|TRBV27|many
CASSSLSGGRGYTF
TGTGCCAGCAGCTCTTTGTCCGGGGGGCGCGGCTACACCTTC
>TRBD2|TRBJ2-7|TRBV27|.
CASSRLAVLDEQYF
TGTGCCAGCAGTCGGCTAGCGGTTTTGGACGAGCAGTACTTC
>TRBD1|TRBJ1-1|TRBV7-9|.
CASSSGGNTEAFF
TGTGCCAGCAGCTCAGGGGGCAACACTGAAGCTTTCTTT
>.|TRBJ2-1|TRBV5-1|few
CASSLDYSYNEQFF
TGCGCCAGCAGCTTGGACTATTCCTACAATGAGCAGTTCTTC
>TRBD2|TRBJ2-1|TRBV18|once
CASSPISGTSGMSSYNEQFF
TGTGCCAGCTCACCAATTTCCGGGACTAGCGGGATGAGCTCCTACAATGAGCAGTTCTTC
>.|TRBJ1-2|TRBV18|.
CASSPSTLGQKSNYGYTF
TGTGCCAGCTCACCCTCAACACTTGGACAGAAGTCTAACTATGGCTACACCTTC
>TRBD1|TRBJ1-1|TRBV6-1|.
CASSEEQGHNTEAFF
TGTGCCAGCAGTGAAGAACAGGGGCACAACACTGAAGCTTTCTTT
>TRBD1|TRBJ1-4|TRBV27|.
CASSLTGRRRINEKLFF
TGTGCCAGCAGTCTGACAGGGCGTAGAAGGATTAATGAAAAACTGTTTTTT
>TRBD2|TRBJ2-7|TRBV10-3|many
CAISDPTSGSNHEQYF
TGTGCCATCAGTGATCCGACTAGCGGGAGCAACCACGAGCAGTACTTC
>.|TRBJ1-1|TRBV6-5|few
CASSYSRASNTEAFF
TGTGCCAGCAGTTACTCGAGGGCGTCGAACACTGAAGCTTTCTTT
>.|TRBJ2-5|TRBV5-1|.
CASSLVANPQETQYF
TGCGCCAGCAGCTTGGTAGCCAACCCCCAAGAGACCCAGTACTTC
>TRBD1|TRBJ2-6|TRBV4-1|.
CASSQDGQGAGANVLTF
TGCGCCAGCAGCCAAGATGGGCAGGGGGCTGGGGCCAACGTCCTGACTTTC
>TRBD2|TRBJ2-7|TRBV11-3|.
CASRWTSLYEQYF
TGTGCCAGCAGGTGGACTAGTTTATACGAGCAGTACTTC
>.|TRBJ2-7|TRBV5-1|.
CASRGESYEQYF
TGCGCCAGCAGGGGGGAGTCCTACGAGCAGTACTTC
>.|TRBJ2-7|TRBV27|once
CASSRSTIPLEQYF
TGTGCCAGCAGCCGATCGACTATTCCCCTCGAGCAGTACTTC
>TRBD1|TRBJ1-5|TRBV19|once
CASAGTDYQPQHF
TGTGCCAGCGCCGGGACAGACTATCAGCCCCAGCATTTT
>.|TRBJ2-1|TRBV5-1|.
CASSELPGRSIPGQFF
TGCGCCAGCAGCGAACTACCGGGACGCTCCATCCCCGGGCAGTTCTTC
>.|TRBJ1-3|TRBV19|.
CASSMPPTLDLDTIYF
TGTGCCAGTAGTATGCCCCCGACATTGGATCTAGACACCATATATTTT
>TRBD1|TRBJ2-7|TRBV2|.
CASRAQGVFQYEQYF
TGTGCCAGCAGGGCGCAGGGGGTCTTTCAATACGAGCAGTACTTC
>.|TRBJ1-1|TRBV5-4|many
CASSLGGLHGLTEAFF
TGTGCCAGCAGCTTGGGGGGTTTGCACGGCCTCACTGAAGCTTTCTTT
>.|TRBJ1-4|TRBV15|.
CATSRDWGNEKLFF
TGTGCCACCAGCAGAGACTGGGGTAATGAAAAACTGTTTTTT
>.|TRBJ2-1|TRBV30|.
CAWSVVNEQFF
TGTGCCTGGAGTGTGGTCAATGAGCAGTTCTTC
>.|TRBJ1-1|TRBV5-1|.
CASSSRADMNTEAFF
TGCGCCAGCAGCTCCCGGGCGGATATGAACACTGAAGCTTTCTTT
>TRBD1|TRBJ1-1|TRBV6-4|.
CASRLTGVEAFF
TGTGCCAGCCGGTTGACAGGGGTTGAAGCTTTCTTT
>.|TRBJ1-1|TRBV6-1|.
CAHGRRGTEAFF
TGTGCCCACGGTAGACGAGGGACTGAAGCTTTCTTT
>.|TRBJ2-7|TRBV19|.
CASSTRQEQYF
TGTGCCAGTAGTACCAGACAAGAGCAGTACTTC
>.|TRBJ1-1|TRBV28|.
CASSSPGAAQGTEAFF
TGTGCCAGCAGTTCTCCCGGGGCCGCTCAGGGCACTGAAGCTTTCTTT
>.|TRBJ1-3|TRBV9|.
CASSGRGSGNTIYF
TGTGCCAGCAGCGGCCGGGGGTCCGGAAACACCATATATTTT
>TRBD1|TRBJ2-6|TRBV27|.
CASSLIGQGIFSTGVTGANVLTF
TGTGCCAGCAGTTTAATCGGACAGGGGATATTTTCAACGGGAGTGACTGGGGCCAACGTCCTGACTTTC
>.|TRBJ1-1|TRBV28|.
CASKLQPSEAFF
TGTGCCAGCAAACTACAGCCATCTGAAGCTTTCTTT
>.|TRBJ1-5|TRBV28|once
CASSLGLVRNQPQHF
TGTGCCAGCAGTTTAGGTTTGGTTCGGAATCAGCCCCAGCATTTT
>.|TRBJ1-2|TRBV15|.
CATSIGQLDNYGYTF
TGTGCCACCAGCATAGGACAGCTTGATAACTATGGCTACACCTTC
>TRBD2|TRBJ2-6|TRBV10-3|.
CAISDPGLAIGANVLTF
TGTGCCATCAGTGATCCGGGACTAGCAATAGGGGCCAACGTCCTGACTTTC
>.|TRBJ1-2|TRBV5-5|.
CASSFSRGYTF
TGTGCCAGCAGCTTCTCAAGAGGCTACACCTTC
>TRBD1|TRBJ1-4|TRBV5-1|.
CASSLGTGAGPNEKLFF
TGCGCCAGCAGCTTGGGGACAGGTGCCGGCCCAAATGAAAAACTGTTTTTT
>.|TRBJ2-7|TRBV4-2|few
CASSLRVTTYEQYF
TGTGCCAGCTCCCTGCGGGTTACCACCTACGAGCAGTACTTC
>TRBD2|TRBJ2-7|TRBV4-1|.
CASSRGLAGVLIYEQYF
TGCGCCAGCAGCCGTGGACTAGCGGGAGTTTTAATTTACGAGCAGTACTTC
>.|TRBJ1-1|TRBV28|.
CASSFSFGVNTEAFF
TGTGCCAGCAGTTTTTCGTTCGGGGTGAACACTGAAGCTTTCTTT
>.|TRBJ2-3|TRBV18|once
CASSPTVGGTDTQYF
TGTGCCAGCTCCCCGACAGTTGGGGGCACAGATACGCAGTATTTT
>.|TRBJ1-1|TRBV11-3|few
CASSLEGKNTEAFF
TGTGCCAGCAGCTTAGAGGGAAAGAACACTGAAGCTTTCTTT
>.|TRBJ2-7|TRBV4-1|.
CASSQLRGTTYEQYF
TGCGCCAGCAGCCAACTAAGAGGAACAACCTACGAGCAGTACTTC